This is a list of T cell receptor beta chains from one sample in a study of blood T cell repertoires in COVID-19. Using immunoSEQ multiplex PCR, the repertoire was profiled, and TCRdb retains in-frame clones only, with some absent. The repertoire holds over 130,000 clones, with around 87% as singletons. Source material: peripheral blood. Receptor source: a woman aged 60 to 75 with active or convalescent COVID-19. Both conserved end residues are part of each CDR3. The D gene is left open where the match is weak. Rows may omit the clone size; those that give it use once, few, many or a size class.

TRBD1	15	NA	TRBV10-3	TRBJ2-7	TGTGCCATCAGTCTTGCCGGGACAGGTTCCTACGAGCAGTACTTC	CAISLAGTGSYEQYF
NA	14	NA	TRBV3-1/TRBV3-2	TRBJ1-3	TGTGCCAGCAGCCCCGCGGCCTCTGGAAACACCATATATTTT	CASSPAASGNTIYF
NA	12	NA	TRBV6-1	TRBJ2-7	TGTGCCAGCAGTGATCAGGGGCACGAGCAGTACTTC	CASSDQGHEQYF
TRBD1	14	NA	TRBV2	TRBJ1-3	TGTGCCAGCAGACCGGGACAGGATAGAAACACCATATATTTT	CASRPGQDRNTIYF
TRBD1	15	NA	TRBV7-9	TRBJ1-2	TGTGCCAGCAGCTCCCGACAGGGGCCTGAGGCTGGCTACACCTTC	CASSSRQGPEAGYTF
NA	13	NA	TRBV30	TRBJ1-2	TGTGCCTGGAGTCCATCTTCTGCGAGTCCCCCCGGCTTC	CAWSPSSASPPGF
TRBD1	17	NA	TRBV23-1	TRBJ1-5	TGCGCCAGCAGTCAAATCCGAAGGGACAGGGGACATCAGCCCCAGCATTTT	CASSQIRRDRGHQPQHF
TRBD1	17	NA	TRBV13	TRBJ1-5	TGTGCCAGCAGCCGGCGAGGGACAGGGCCTAGCAATCAGCCCCAGCATTTT	CASSRRGTGPSNQPQHF
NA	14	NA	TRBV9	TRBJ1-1	TGTGCCAGCAGCGGTGGACAGTGGGACACTGAAGCTTTCTTT	CASSGGQWDTEAFF
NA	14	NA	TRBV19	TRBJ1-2	TGTGCCAGTACCCCGAGGCTGCGGCTCCATGGCTACACCTTC	CASTPRLRLHGYTF
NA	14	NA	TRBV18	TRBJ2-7	TGTGCCAGCTCACCAGGACTCCTAATGGGCGAGCAGTACTTC	CASSPGLLMGEQYF
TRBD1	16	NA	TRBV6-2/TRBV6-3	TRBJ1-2	TGTGCCAGCACCCCCCTGGTGTCCGGGACAGGGAAAGGCTACACCTTC	CASTPLVSGTGKGYTF
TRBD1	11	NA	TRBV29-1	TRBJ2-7	TGCAGCGTCGAGACAGGGTTCGAGCAGTACTTC	CSVETGFEQYF
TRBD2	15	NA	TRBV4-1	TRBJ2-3	TGCGCCAGCAGCTTAGCGGGGGTTAGCACAGATACGCAGTATTTT	CASSLAGVSTDTQYF
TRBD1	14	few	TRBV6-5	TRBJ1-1	TGTGCCAGCAGTTACTCTGACAGGGTTGGTGAAGCTTTCTTT	CASSYSDRVGEAFF
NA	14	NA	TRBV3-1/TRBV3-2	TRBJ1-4	TGTGCCAGCAGCCCGACAGGAGCGGCGGAAAAACTGTTTTTT	CASSPTGAAEKLFF
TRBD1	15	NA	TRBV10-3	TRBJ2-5	TGTGCCATCAGTGAGTCCTCAGGGGGCGCGGAGACCCAGTACTTC	CAISESSGGAETQYF
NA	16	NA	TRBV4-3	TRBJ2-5	TGCGCCAGCAGCCAAGATCGGGGACTCCTCCAAGAGACCCAGTACTTC	CASSQDRGLLQETQYF
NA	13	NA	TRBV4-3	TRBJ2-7	TGCGCCAGCAGCCAAGAACGACAGGACGAGCAGTACTTC	CASSQERQDEQYF
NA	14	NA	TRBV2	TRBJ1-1	TGTGCCAGCAGTTCACAGTCCATGGGCACTGAAGCTTTCTTT	CASSSQSMGTEAFF
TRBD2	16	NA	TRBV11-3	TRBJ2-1	TGTGCCAGCAGCTTCGGAACTAGCGGGGGGGCGATTGAGCAGTTCTTC	CASSFGTSGGAIEQFF
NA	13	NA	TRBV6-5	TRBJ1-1	TGTGCCAGCAGTTACTCCCAGAACACTGAAGCTTTCTTT	CASSYSQNTEAFF
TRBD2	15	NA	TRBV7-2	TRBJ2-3	TGTGCCAGCAGCTTAGTAGCGGGGGGCAAAGATACGCAGTATTTT	CASSLVAGGKDTQYF
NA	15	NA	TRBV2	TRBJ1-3	TGTGCCAGCAGCACAGGGTCCCCCTCTGGAAACACCATATATTTT	CASSTGSPSGNTIYF
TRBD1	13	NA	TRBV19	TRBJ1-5	TGTGCCAGTACCCGGACAGGGTCGCAGCCCCAGCATTTT	CASTRTGSQPQHF
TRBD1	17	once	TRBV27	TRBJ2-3	TGTGCCAGCAGTCACGACAACTGGGGGACAGACACAGATACGCAGTATTTT	CASSHDNWGTDTDTQYF
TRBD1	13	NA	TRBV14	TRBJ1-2	TGTGCCAGCAGCCAGACAGGGGCATTTGGCTACACCTTC	CASSQTGAFGYTF
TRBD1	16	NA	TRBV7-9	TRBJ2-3	TGTGCCAGCAGCTCTCGGACAGGGGGGATCACAGATACGCAGTATTTT	CASSSRTGGITDTQYF
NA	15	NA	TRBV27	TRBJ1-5	TGTGCCAGCAGTTTCGACAGTTATAGCAATCAGCCCCAGCATTTT	CASSFDSYSNQPQHF
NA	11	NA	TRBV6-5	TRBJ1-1	TGTGCCAGCAGACAGGGTACTGAAGCTTTCTTT	CASRQGTEAFF
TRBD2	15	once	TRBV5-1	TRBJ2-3	TGCGCCAGCAGCTTTCTAGCGGGGGCGGCAGATACGCAGTATTTT	CASSFLAGAADTQYF
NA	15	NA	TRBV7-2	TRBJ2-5	TGTGCCAGCAGCTTAGTCTTCTACCCCCAAGAGACCCAGTACTTC	CASSLVFYPQETQYF
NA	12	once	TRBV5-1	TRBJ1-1	TGCGCCAGCAGTGAAGGGGTCACTGAAGCTTTCTTT	CASSEGVTEAFF
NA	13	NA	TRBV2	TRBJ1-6	TGTGCCAGCAACCAGGGGCCAAATTCACCCCTCCACTTT	CASNQGPNSPLHF
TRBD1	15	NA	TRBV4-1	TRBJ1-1	TGCGCCAGCAGCCACCCGACAGGGGGCAGGACTGAAGCTTTCTTT	CASSHPTGGRTEAFF
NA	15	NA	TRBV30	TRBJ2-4	TGTGCCTGGAGTAGGACACCTCTAGGCAAAAACATTCAGTACTTC	CAWSRTPLGKNIQYF
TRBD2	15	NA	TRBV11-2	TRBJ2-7	TGTGCCAGCAGCTTGACCTACGCGGGGGCCTACGAGCAGTACTTC	CASSLTYAGAYEQYF
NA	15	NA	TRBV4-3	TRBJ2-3	TGCGCCAGCAGCCAAGACGGCGGGGGCACAGATACGCAGTATTTT	CASSQDGGGTDTQYF
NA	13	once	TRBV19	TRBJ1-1	TGTGCCAGCACCGACAGCATGAACACTGAAGCTTTCTTT	CASTDSMNTEAFF
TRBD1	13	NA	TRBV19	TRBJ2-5	TGTGCCAGTATCCCTACAGGGGGAGAGACCCAGTACTTC	CASIPTGGETQYF
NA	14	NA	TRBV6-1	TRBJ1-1	TGTGCCAGCAGTGAACCAGGGGCGCACACTGAAGCTTTCTTT	CASSEPGAHTEAFF
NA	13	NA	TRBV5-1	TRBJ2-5	TGCGCCAGCAGCTTGCAGTCTGGAGAGACCCAGTACTTC	CASSLQSGETQYF